The 17 T cell receptor beta chains listed next were all sequenced from one sample in a study of PD-1 blockade in classical Hodgkin lymphoma. The data were produced by immunoSEQ multiplex PCR, yet TCRdb's version contains in-frame clones alone and is incomplete. This table holds 47,000 or so clones, around 66% found once. All patients relapsed after autologous stem cell transplantation, and brentuximab vedotin exposure varied. Material: peripheral blood mononuclear cells (PBMCs), obtained at baseline. Receptor source: a human donor with classical Hodgkin lymphoma.

This clone was counted ten times or more. V and J are TRBV19 and TRBJ2-1; 8 bases map to TRBD2. CDR1 and CDR2 from the germline V gene are LNHDA and SQIVND (reference sequence). The CDR3 runs 16 residues. V dropped 1 base and J dropped 4; count of bases not matched to a gene: 6. In DNA form, the CDR3 reads TGTGCCAGTAGTATAGTTACTAGCGGACCGTACAATGAGCAGTTCTTC. Amino acid sequence: CASSIVTSGPYNEQFF.

This rearrangement joins TRBV7-9 to TRBJ2-1; 7 bases are a match to TRBD2. V gave up 5 bases and J gave up 1 base; unmatched junction bases: 11. The CDR3 totals 17 residues. Germline-derived CDR1 and CDR2 are SEHNR and FQNEAQ (reference sequence). The CDR3 here is CASSLQATGGSYNEQFF. The CDR3 DNA reads TGTGCCAGCAGCCTTCAGGCGACCGGGGGGTCCTACAATGAGCAGTTCTTC. The full variable domain, in which reference TRBV7-9 and TRBJ2-1 provide the parts outside the CDR3, is DTGVSQNPRHKITKRGQNVTFRCDPISEHNRLYWYRQTLGQGPEFLTYFQNEAQLEKSRLLSDRFSAERPKGSFSTLEIQRTEQGDSAMYLCASSLQATGGSYNEQFFGPGTRLTVL.

As regards this clone: One junction end disagrees with the germline gene, perhaps due to a read error. This chain links TRBV6-4 with TRBJ2-7; TRBD2 matches 10 bases. The CDR3 has 15 amino acids. Germline V gene lookup returns CDR1 MRHNA and CDR2 SNTAGT. As DNA, the CDR3 is TGTGCCAGCAGTGACCGTAGCGGGAGGCCCTACGGGCAGTACTTC. Protein sequence: CASSDRSGRPYGQYF.

This chain links TRBV5-1 with TRBJ1-6; D perhaps matches TRBD1 (6 bases). The CDR3 has 16 amino acids. Germline V gene data show CDR1 as SGHRS and CDR2 as YFSETQ. V was shortened by 1 base and J by 10 bases, with 18 bases between the two germline ends. CDR3 sequence reads: CASSLSPGGQNSPLHF. The CDR3 region has the DNA TGCGCCAGCAGCTTGAGCCCGGGGGGCCAAAACTCACCCCTCCACTTT.

This clone was seen a single time. The chain employs TRBV4-1 and TRBJ1-1; D gene ambiguous. The CDR3 length is 13 residues. The V end was cut by 0 bases, the J end by 5 bases, with 7 bases between. CDR1 is MGHRA, CDR2 YSYEKL, per germline. The CDR3 coding sequence is TGCGCCAGCAGCCAAGATCATGGAACTGAAGCTTTCTTT. It yields the protein CASSQDHGTEAFF.

V and J are TRBV27 and TRBJ1-2, with TRBD1 as a possible D gene (5 bases). V lost 1 base to trimming and J lost 4 bases, with 13 bases between them. The CDR3 covers 15 residues. Germline lookup yields CDR1 MNHEY and CDR2 SMNVEV (reference sequence). The CDR3 is CASSLYSGDPYGYTF. For the CDR3, the DNA is TGTGCCAGCAGTTTATATTCGGGGGATCCCTATGGCTACACCTTC.

This rearrangement joins TRBV2 to TRBJ2-5; no reliable D call. Germline lookup yields CDR1 SNHLY and CDR2 FYNNEI. The CDR3 totals 12 residues. The germline V and J ends were trimmed by 7 bases and 5 bases, with 11 bases remaining between them. CDR3 residues: CASMWLMETQYF. The DNA of the CDR3 is TGTGCCAGCATGTGGCTGATGGAGACCCAGTACTTC.

This clone was detected only a few times. This rearrangement joins TRBV2 to TRBJ1-1; no firm D call. V was cut by 7 bases and J by 8 bases, with 14 bases left in between. The CDR3 is 12 residues long. The germline CDR1 and CDR2 sequences are SNHLY and FYNNEI. The CDR3 loop reads CASKFGPREAFF. The CDR3 coding sequence is TGTGCCAGCAAGTTCGGGCCGAGAGAAGCTTTCTTT.

The rearrangement links TRBV20-1 to TRBJ1-4; no clear D. V lost 6 bases to trimming and J lost 7 bases, with 9 bases between them. The CDR3 covers 11 residues. The germline gives CDR1 DFQATT, CDR2 SNEGSKA (reference sequence). The CDR3 loop reads CSALLGEKLFF. CDR3 in DNA: TGCAGTGCCCTTTTGGGTGAAAAACTGTTTTTT.

The chain has TRBV5-1 and TRBJ2-3, with a tentative D call TRBD2 (6 bases). Trimming stripped 1 base from V and 1 base from J, with 16 bases between. The CDR3 covers 17 residues. Germline V lookup: CDR1 SGHRS, CDR2 YFSETQ. The chain's CDR3 is CASSLLSAGTGTDTQYF. The DNA of the CDR3 is TGCGCCAGCAGCTTGCTTTCCGCGGGGACCGGCACAGATACGCAGTATTTT.

This sequence joins TRBV7-6 and TRBJ2-7; the match to TRBD1 covers 7 bases. This CDR3 contains 13 residues. CDR1 is SGHVS and CDR2 is FNYEAQ in the germline V gene. The junction had 6 bases not matched to a gene; V was cut back by 5 bases and J by 5 bases. Here the CDR3 reads CASSLDRAHEQYF. The CDR3 coding sequence is TGTGCCAGCAGCCTAGACAGGGCCCACGAGCAGTACTTC.

The chain combines TRBV9 with TRBJ2-3, with 13 bases identical to TRBD2. Germline V gene sequence: CDR1 SGDLS, CDR2 YYNGEE. This CDR3 contains 16 residues. Trimming at V came to 0 bases and at J to 4 bases, leaving 2 bases not matched to a gene. The CDR3 sequence: CASSVATSGGSDTQYF. For the CDR3, the DNA is TGTGCCAGCAGCGTAGCGACTAGCGGGGGGTCAGATACGCAGTATTTT.

The chain carries TRBV28 and TRBJ1-2; D possibly corresponds to TRBD1 (6 bases). Per the germline V gene, CDR1 is MDHEN and CDR2 is SYDVKM. CDR3 size: 13 residues. V was shortened by 6 bases and J by 7 bases, with 15 bases between the two germline ends. CDR3 loop: CASRLRGGSGYTF. The CDR3 region has the DNA TGTGCCAGCAGGCTCAGGGGCGGTTCTGGCTACACCTTC.

Concerning this clone: Compared with germline, one end of the junction differs, possibly owing to a read error. V usage is TRBV3-1 (or the pseudogene TRBV3-2) and J usage is TRBJ1-1; D remains ambiguous. The CDR3 consists of 9 residues. From germline, CDR1 is LGHDT and CDR2 YNNKEL (reference sequence). The CDR3 sequence: CASSPPLNF. For the CDR3, the DNA is TGTGCCAGCAGCCCCCCTTTAAACTTT.

This sequence joins TRBV6-6 and TRBJ1-2; D gene ambiguous. Germline V gene lookup returns CDR1 MNHNY and CDR2 SVGAGI (reference sequence). Trimming left V 6 bases short and J 8 bases short, with 16 bases between. The CDR3 loop spans 13 amino acids. The CDR3: CASSPQVYPGYTF. The CDR3 DNA sequence: TGTGCCAGCAGCCCCCAGGTTTACCCAGGCTACACCTTC.

V and J are TRBV29-1 and TRBJ2-5; no reliable D call. The CDR3 covers 12 residues. Per the germline V gene, CDR1 is SQVTM and CDR2 is ANQGSEA. Trimming removed 8 bases from V and 4 bases from J, with 14 bases in between. CDR3 loop: CSLSSARETQYF. DNA for the CDR3: TGCAGCTTGTCCTCTGCCCGAGAGACCCAGTACTTC.

This clone was picked up a small number of times. V gene TRBV11-2 combines with J gene TRBJ2-3; possibly TRBD1 or TRBD2 for D (5 bases each). CDR3 length equals 14 residues. CDR1 and CDR2 (germline): SGHAT, FQNNGV. The V end was cut by 6 bases, the J end by 6 bases, with 16 bases between. The CDR3 reads CASSPDLGVDTQYF. The CDR3 DNA sequence: TGTGCCAGCAGTCCGGACTTGGGGGTGGATACGCAGTATTTT.